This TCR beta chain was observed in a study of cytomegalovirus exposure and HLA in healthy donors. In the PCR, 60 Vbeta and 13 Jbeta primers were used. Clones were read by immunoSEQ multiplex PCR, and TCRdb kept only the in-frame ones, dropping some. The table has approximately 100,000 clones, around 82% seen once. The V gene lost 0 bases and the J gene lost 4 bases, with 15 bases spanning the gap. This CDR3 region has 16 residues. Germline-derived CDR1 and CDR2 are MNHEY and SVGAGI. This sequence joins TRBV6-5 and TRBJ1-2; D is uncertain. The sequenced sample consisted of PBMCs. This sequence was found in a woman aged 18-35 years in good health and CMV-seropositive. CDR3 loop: CASSYSSILAGYGYTF. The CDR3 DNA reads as TGTGCCAGCAGTTACTCATCGATACTTGCTGGCTATGGCTACACCTTC.